This T cell receptor beta chain is drawn from a study of T cell responses to AZD1222 COVID-19 vaccine (TCRdb year 2021). Broadly, across the study: Because spike-specific TCR depth and breadth did not differ between the two schedules, AZD1222 recipients who got a second dose at roughly 4 weeks were pooled with those who got a second dose at roughly 12 weeks. Enrollment into the trials was organized by age into subgroups of 18-55, 56-69 and 70-plus years, and those subgroups contained approximately 150, 30 and 60 TCR-sequenced participants, respectively. TCR sequencing was performed for about 250 trial participants, of whom about 210 were given two doses of AZD1222 and some 26 were given two doses of MenACWY control vaccine. Study-wide conclusions, independent of this receptor: The whole spike protein was spanned by vaccine-associated CD4 TCRs, and dominant responses were seen in regions 160-218 and 743-854. The 56-69-year group was small, and its depth increase did not reach significance, likely because of low power. Because no day 14 peak-response samples were available, the repertoires could be characterized only after the peak T cell response. Conclusions about previously exposed vaccinees are limited, since just five or six AZD1222 recipients were seropositive for SARS-CoV-2 at baseline. Most participants were white British and females outnumbered males, and the authors suggested that clonal diversity may have been underestimated. After two AZD1222 doses, spike-specific TCR breadth and depth were significantly higher than at day 0 and than in MenACWY recipients. Reportedly, close to half of the unique spike-specific TCRs recognized epitopes lying outside the regions that are mutated in the B.1.351 and B.1.1.7 variants.

A remark on this clone: There is no known antigen for this receptor. Base qualities are missing; no much larger clone stands one base away.

The CDR3 regions of human TCRbeta chains were subjected to immunosequencing. As for the authors' bioinformatics: TCRs in the repertoires were matched against a reference library of SARS-CoV-2-specific TCRs that had been generated with the MIRA antigen-specificity platform. Breadth was defined as the fraction of unique TCRs that were SARS-CoV-2-associated, and depth was defined as the fraction of total T cells that were SARS-CoV-2-associated. Using the MIRA data, each spike-specific TCR was assigned both to the spike region to which the TCR was reactive and to a CD4 or CD8 class. Log10-transformed breadth and depth values were compared by one-way ANOVA with Sidak's multiple comparisons tests. TCRdb carries this immuneACCESS record with in-frame sequences only. Its versions omit some clonotypes, under half of them owing to an unresolved V gene in the studies checked, with the rest unexplained. Clone size and V and J calls were adopted from that table, with D and trimming inferred from the DNA. The sample contains more than 100,000 clones, roughly nine tenths of them found a single time. In total, the top ten clones hold approximately 1.5% of the sample.

The time point label for this specimen denotes: baseline before first vaccination. Vaccinee samples were obtained from the UK trials COV001 and COV002, which included a single-blind randomized controlled phase 2/3 trial of AZD1222 (ChAdOx1 nCoV-19) in healthy adults. For TCRbeta chain sequencing, PBMC samples from trial participants were taken at day 0 and at day 28 after the second dose. CDR1 and CDR2 are read off the germline V gene as SGHNT and YENEEA. Its CDR3 holds 14 amino acids, cysteine through valine. Just CDR3 DNA is preserved here, 42 bases in frame from base 1. V is reduced by 8 bases and J by 1 base, leaving a spacing of 15 bases between them.

This specimen was peripheral blood, taken on day 0 of AZD1222 vaccination. This sequence was found in an adult in good health. The rearranged chain carries TRBV11-3 and TRBJ2-7; the D gene is perhaps TRBD1, on 6 matching bases. The CDR3 loop reads CASGPGHSSYEQYV. Read as DNA, the sequence is TGTGCCAGCGGCCCGGGACACTCTTCCTACGAGCAGTACGTC.